What follows are 17 T cell receptor beta chains derived from one specimen sequenced in a study of T cell repertoires in cytomegalovirus infection. TCRdb recomputed calls from the reads with MiXCR, one row per CDR3 protein. The sample yields 150,000 to 200,000 distinct CDR3 sequences, about 28% seen once. The sample consisted of PBMCs. The origin of the receptors is a human donor in good health (CMV status not recorded). Some clones in this sample may be carry-over from other donors' samples.

The rearrangement joins TRBV9 to TRBJ1-1, with TRBD1 identical over 7 bases. This CDR3 is 14 amino acids long. J was trimmed by 3 bases and V by 3 bases; bases with no gene match: 5. CDR1 and CDR2 (germline): SGDLS, YYNGEE. DNA for the CDR3: TGTGCCAGCAGCGCCAGGGGGTTGGACACTGAAGCTTTCTTT. It specifies CASSARGLDTEAFF. Combining the CDR3 with reference TRBV9 and TRBJ1-1 gives the whole variable domain DSGVTQTPKHLITATGQRVTLRCSPRSGDLSVYWYQQSLDQGLQFLIQYYNGEERAKGNILERFSAQQFPDLHSELNLSSLELGDSALYFCASSARGLDTEAFFGQGTRLTVV.

This clonotype occurred a few times. The rearrangement joins TRBV12-5 to TRBJ1-1, with D possibly matching TRBD1 (6 bases). Germline CDR1 is LGHNT and CDR2 is FRNRAP. The CDR3 spans 13 residues. The V gene lost 6 bases and the J gene lost 4 bases, with 12 bases spanning the gap. The CDR3 bases are TGTGCTAGTGGGGAGGGGGGAGGCACTGAAGCTTTCTTT. It codes for CASGEGGGTEAFF.

This clonotype has only a few counts. The chain is built from TRBV10-3 and TRBJ1-1, with 8 positions matching TRBD1. The CDR3 is 15 residues long. Germline V gives CDR1 ENHRY, CDR2 SYGVKD. Trimming at V came to 7 bases and at J to 8 bases, leaving 15 bases not matched to a gene. CDR3 in amino acids: CAINQPDRGEVEAFF. In DNA, the CDR3 is TGTGCCATCAACCAACCTGACAGGGGTGAGGTGGAAGCTTTCTTT.

This clonotype was found a few times. The chain combines TRBV7-2 with TRBJ2-3; 7 bases fit TRBD2. The J segment lost 0 bases and the V segment lost 3 bases, leaving 6 bases of the junction unmatched. The CDR3 has 16 amino acids. Germline CDR1 SGHTA, CDR2 FQGNSA. The CDR3 nucleotides read TGTGCCAGCAGCTTCTCAGCGGGGAGGAGCACAGATACGCAGTATTTT. It codes for CASSFSAGRSTDTQYF.

Concerning this clonotype: Being one base from a much bigger clone, this may be a read error. The chain joins TRBV7-2 to TRBJ2-1; 9 bases are shared with TRBD2. This CDR3 is 18 amino acids long. Germline V gene data show CDR1 as SGHTA and CDR2 as FQGNSA. The CDR3 DNA is TGTGCCAGCAGCTTATTCACAGCGGGGGGATTAAAGTACAATGAGCATTTCTTC. Its translation is CASSLFTAGGLKYNEHFF.

This clonotype was counted ten times or more. The chain combines TRBV7-9 with TRBJ1-2, with 8 bases identical to TRBD1. J gave up 4 bases and V 5 bases, and 6 bases lay outside the gene matches. Germline values: CDR1 SEHNR, CDR2 FQNEAQ (reference sequence). The CDR3 loop spans 14 amino acids. CDR3 nucleotides: TGTGCCAGCAGCAAGACAGGGGCCACCTATGGCTACACCTTC. It yields the protein CASSKTGATYGYTF.

V gene TRBV15 combines with J gene TRBJ2-3; 11 bases map to TRBD2. V trimming: 0 bases; J trimming: 3 bases; junction bases outside the gene matches: 2. Germline V gives CDR1 LNHNV, CDR2 YYDKDF (reference sequence). This CDR3 is built from 16 residues. The CDR3 region has the DNA TGTGCCACCAGCAGAGATGGGACTAGCGGTACAGATACGCAGTATTTT. It is translated as CATSRDGTSGTDTQYF.

V is TRBV29-1 and J is TRBJ2-5; a possible D gene is TRBD2 (6 bases). Germline V gives CDR1 SQVTM, CDR2 ANQGSEA. Between the trimmed V and J ends, which lost 2 bases and 1 base, there was a span of 14 bases. The CDR3 contains 15 residues. The CDR3 nucleotides read TGCAGCGTTGAACGCGCGGGACGGTTCCAAGAGACCCAGTACTTC. Its translation: CSVERAGRFQETQYF.

CDR3 protein: CASSLEMDREKTQYF. DNA of the CDR3: TGTGCCAGCAGCTTGGAGATGGACAGGGAGAAGACCCAGTACTTC. The V and J genes are TRBV5-6 and TRBJ2-5, with 8 bases lining up with TRBD1. The CDR3 has 15 residues. V was pared by 0 bases and J by 6 bases, with 7 bases of the junction left unmatched. From germline, CDR1 is SGHDT and CDR2 YYEEEE.

The table lists this clonotype with a few counts. The chain carries TRBV2 and TRBJ2-1, with D uncertain. Trimming cost V 7 bases and J 6 bases, with 7 bases left between them. Germline CDR1 SNHLY, CDR2 FYNNEI. The CDR3 totals 11 residues. CDR3 region: CASINVNEQFF. Here the CDR3 DNA reads TGTGCCAGCATAAACGTCAATGAGCAGTTCTTC.

The chain couples TRBV6-6 to TRBJ2-5, with 9 bases fitting TRBD2. J was trimmed by 4 bases and V by 7 bases; bases with no gene match: 7. In germline, CDR1 is MNHNY, CDR2 SVGAGI (reference sequence). The CDR3 totals 14 residues. The CDR3 spells CASKLSGGSETQYF. CDR3 DNA: TGTGCCAGCAAGCTTAGCGGGGGATCAGAGACCCAGTACTTC.

This clonotype was observed once. This rearrangement joins TRBV5-1 to TRBJ2-3; D is unresolved. The CDR3 is made up of 14 amino acids. Germline V lookup: CDR1 SGHRS, CDR2 YFSETQ. Trimming cost V 2 bases and J 6 bases, with 13 bases left between them. The CDR3 protein is CASSFGAPYDTQYF. Written as DNA, the CDR3 is TGCGCCAGCAGCTTCGGAGCGCCGTACGATACGCAGTATTTT.

In this sample, this clonotype turned up a few times. This chain links TRBV12-3 or TRBV12-4 with TRBJ2-3; 9 bases are shared with TRBD1. The CDR3 is made up of 14 amino acids. Unmatched junction bases numbered 5, after V lost 5 bases and J lost 5 bases. Here the CDR3 reads CASSAGTGRDTQYF. The DNA of the CDR3 is TGTGCCAGCAGTGCAGGGACAGGGAGAGATACGCAGTATTTT.

This clonotype occurred many times. This chain links TRBV7-6 with TRBJ1-1, with no clear D. The germline V gene has CDR1 SGHVS and CDR2 FNYEAQ. Trimming left V 1 base short and J 5 bases short, with 14 bases between. The length of the CDR3 is 15 residues. CDR3 sequence: CASSLDPSRGTEAFF. In nucleotides, the CDR3 is TGTGCCAGCAGCTTAGATCCATCTAGAGGGACTGAAGCTTTCTTT.

There are a few counts of this clonotype. This sequence joins TRBV7-2 and TRBJ1-4, with a possible D match to TRBD1 (5 bases). The CDR3 spans 15 residues. V lost 5 bases and J 3 bases, leaving 13 bases between the germline ends. In germline, CDR1 is SGHTA, CDR2 FQGNSA. CDR3 bases: TGTGCCAGCAGCCTTCTCCGGGGCCCTAATGAAAAACTGTTTTTT. Its protein product is CASSLLRGPNEKLFF.

This clonotype came up a few times. The rearrangement joins TRBV5-4 to TRBJ1-6; no clear D gene. Looked up from germline, CDR1 is SGHNT and CDR2 is YYREEE (reference sequence). The length of the CDR3 is 17 residues. V lost 0 bases and J lost 5, with 15 bases in between. CDR3 sequence reads: CASSLGPPGKNNSPLHF. CDR3 nucleotide sequence: TGTGCCAGCAGCTTGGGTCCCCCAGGAAAGAATAATTCACCCCTCCACTTT.

The rearrangement joins TRBV7-2 to TRBJ2-3; the match to TRBD2 covers 12 bases. Per germline, CDR1 SGHTA and CDR2 FQGNSA. The CDR3 is made up of 15 amino acids. Trimming at V came to 4 bases and at J to 2 bases, leaving 1 base not matched to a gene. CDR3 bases: TGTGCCAGCAGCTCTAGCGGGGGGGCCACAGATACGCAGTATTTT. The encoded protein is CASSSSGGATDTQYF.